This TCR beta chain came from a study of CD8 T cells in Susac syndrome. Study as a whole: Blood was drawn from Susac syndrome patients while they were therapy-naive, on corticosteroids, or on intravenous immunoglobulin alone.

Random hexamers were used to reverse transcribe the RNA input (0.5 to 1 ug). MiXCR, run by TCRdb on the immunoSEQ multiplex PCR reads, gives a single entry per CDR3 protein. The top ten hold 0.099% of the sample, which has around 200,000 distinct CDR3 sequences, around 94% seen once. Peripheral blood CD8+ and CD4+ T cells were profiled by TCR beta sequencing. In Susac syndrome patients, recently defined diagnostic criteria for definite or probable disease were met. Negative isolation yielded CD4+ and CD8+ T cells, and FACS enriched TEMRA cells. This CDR3 is 12 amino acids long. The germline V gene encodes CDR1 SQVTM and CDR2 ANQGSEA. The V gene lost 7 bases and the J gene lost 6 bases, with 13 bases spanning the gap.

The chain uses TRBV29-1 and TRBJ2-1; D possibly uses TRBD1 or TRBD2 (5 bases each). The TCR originated in a human donor with Susac syndrome. Sequencing was done on a sample of CD4+ T cells from PBMCs. CDR3 residues: CSGTGTPNEQFF. The CDR3 DNA sequence: TGCAGCGGTACCGGGACGCCCAATGAGCAGTTCTTC.